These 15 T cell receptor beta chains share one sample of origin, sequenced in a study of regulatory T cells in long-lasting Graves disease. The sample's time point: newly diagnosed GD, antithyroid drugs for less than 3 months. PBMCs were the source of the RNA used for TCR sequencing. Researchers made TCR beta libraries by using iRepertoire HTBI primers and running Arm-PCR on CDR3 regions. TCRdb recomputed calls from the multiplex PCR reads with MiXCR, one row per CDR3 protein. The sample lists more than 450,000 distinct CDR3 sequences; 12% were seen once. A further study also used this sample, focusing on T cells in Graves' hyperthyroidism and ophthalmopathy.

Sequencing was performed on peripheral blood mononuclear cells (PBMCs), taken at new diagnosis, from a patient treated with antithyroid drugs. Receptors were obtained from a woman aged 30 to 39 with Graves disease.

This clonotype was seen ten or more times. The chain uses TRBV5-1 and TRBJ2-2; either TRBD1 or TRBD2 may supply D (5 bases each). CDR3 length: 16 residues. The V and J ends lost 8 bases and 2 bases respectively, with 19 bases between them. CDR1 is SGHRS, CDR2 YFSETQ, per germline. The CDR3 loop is CARTMPGRNNTGELFF. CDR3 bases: TGCGCCAGAACGATGCCGGGACGGAATAACACCGGGGAGCTGTTTTTT.

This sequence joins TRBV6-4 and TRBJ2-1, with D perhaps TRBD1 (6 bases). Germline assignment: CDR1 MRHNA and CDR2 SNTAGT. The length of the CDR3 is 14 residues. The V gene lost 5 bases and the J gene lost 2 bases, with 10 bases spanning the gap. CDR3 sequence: CASSRTVTYNEQFF. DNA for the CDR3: TGTGCCAGCAGTAGGACAGTCACCTACAATGAGCAGTTCTTC.

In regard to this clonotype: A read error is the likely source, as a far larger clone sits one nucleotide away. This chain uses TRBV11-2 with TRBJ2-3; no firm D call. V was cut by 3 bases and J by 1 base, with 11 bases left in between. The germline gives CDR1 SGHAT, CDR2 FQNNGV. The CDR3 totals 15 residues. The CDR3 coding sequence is TGTGCCAGCAGCTTTGGACCTCTGGGCACAGATACGCAGTATTTT. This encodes CASSFGPLGTDTQYF.

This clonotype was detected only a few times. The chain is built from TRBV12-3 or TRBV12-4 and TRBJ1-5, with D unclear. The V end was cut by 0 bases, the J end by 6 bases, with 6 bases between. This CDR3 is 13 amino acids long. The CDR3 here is CASSLAGSQPQHF. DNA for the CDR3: TGTGCCAGCAGTTTAGCCGGGAGTCAGCCCCAGCATTTT.

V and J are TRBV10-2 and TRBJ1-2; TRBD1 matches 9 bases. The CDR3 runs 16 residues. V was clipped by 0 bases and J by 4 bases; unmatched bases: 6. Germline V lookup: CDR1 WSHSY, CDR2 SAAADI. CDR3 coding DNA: TGCGCCAGCAGTGAGTCGTCCCCGGGACAGGGCTATGGCTACACCTTC. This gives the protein CASSESSPGQGYGYTF.

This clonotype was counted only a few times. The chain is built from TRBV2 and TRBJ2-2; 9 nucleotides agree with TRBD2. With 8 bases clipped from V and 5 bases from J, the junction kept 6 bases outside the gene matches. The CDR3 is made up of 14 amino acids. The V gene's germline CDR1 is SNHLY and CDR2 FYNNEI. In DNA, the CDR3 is TGTGCCAGCCGGGGACTAGCCGGAACCGGGGAGCTGTTTTTT. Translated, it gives CASRGLAGTGELFF.

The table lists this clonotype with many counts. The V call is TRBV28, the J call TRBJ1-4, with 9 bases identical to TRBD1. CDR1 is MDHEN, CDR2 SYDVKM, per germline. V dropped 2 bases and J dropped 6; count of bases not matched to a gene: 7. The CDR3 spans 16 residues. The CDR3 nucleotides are TGTGCCAGCAGTTTAAGGGACAGGGCGTCGTATGAAAAACTGTTTTTT. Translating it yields CASSLRDRASYEKLFF.

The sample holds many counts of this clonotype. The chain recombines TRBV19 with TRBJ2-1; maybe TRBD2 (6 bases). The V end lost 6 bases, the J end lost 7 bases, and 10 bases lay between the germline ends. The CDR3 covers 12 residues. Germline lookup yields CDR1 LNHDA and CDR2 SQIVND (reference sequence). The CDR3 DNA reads TGTGCCAGTAGCCGAGGGAGGAATGAGCAGTTCTTC. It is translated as CASSRGRNEQFF.

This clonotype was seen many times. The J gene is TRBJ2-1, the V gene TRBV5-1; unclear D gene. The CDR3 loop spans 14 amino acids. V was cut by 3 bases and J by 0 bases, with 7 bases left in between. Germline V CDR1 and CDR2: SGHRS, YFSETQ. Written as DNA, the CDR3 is TGCGCCAGCAGCTCTGGAACCTCCTACAATGAGCAGTTCTTC. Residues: CASSSGTSYNEQFF.

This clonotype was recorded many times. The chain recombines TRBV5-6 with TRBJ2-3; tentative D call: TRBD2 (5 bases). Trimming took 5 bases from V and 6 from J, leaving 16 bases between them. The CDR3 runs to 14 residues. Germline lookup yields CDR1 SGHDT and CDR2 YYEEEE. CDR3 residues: CASSPVARTDTQYF. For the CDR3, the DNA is TGTGCCAGCAGTCCAGTAGCGAGAACCGATACGCAGTATTTT.

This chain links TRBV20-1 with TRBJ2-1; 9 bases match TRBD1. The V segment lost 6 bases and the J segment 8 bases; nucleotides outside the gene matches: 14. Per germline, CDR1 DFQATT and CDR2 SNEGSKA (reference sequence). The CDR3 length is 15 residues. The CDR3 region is CSALIPGQGADEQFF. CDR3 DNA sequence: TGCAGTGCCCTTATCCCGGGACAGGGTGCGGATGAGCAGTTCTTC.

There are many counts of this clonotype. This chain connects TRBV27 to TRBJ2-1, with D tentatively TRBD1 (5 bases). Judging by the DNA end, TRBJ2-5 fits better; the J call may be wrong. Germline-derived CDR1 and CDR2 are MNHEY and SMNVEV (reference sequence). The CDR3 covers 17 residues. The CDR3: CASSSDRAQGITETQYF. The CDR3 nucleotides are TGTGCCAGCAGTTCAGACCGGGCCCAGGGAATAACGGAGACCCAGTACTTC.

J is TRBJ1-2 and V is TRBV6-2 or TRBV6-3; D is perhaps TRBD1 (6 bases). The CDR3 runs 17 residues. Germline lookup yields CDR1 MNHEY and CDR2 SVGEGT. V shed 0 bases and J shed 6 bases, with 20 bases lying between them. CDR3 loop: CASSYSRAGALGNGYTF. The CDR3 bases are TGTGCCAGCAGTTACTCCCGGGCAGGGGCCTTGGGGAATGGCTACACCTTC.

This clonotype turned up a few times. The chain's CDR3 is CASSRKADTEAFF. Here the CDR3 DNA reads TGTGCCAGCAGTCGAAAGGCGGACACTGAAGCTTTCTTT. The genes are TRBV27 and TRBJ1-1, with no clear D. Germline V gene sequence: CDR1 MNHEY, CDR2 SMNVEV (reference sequence). V lost 5 bases to trimming and J lost 3 bases, with 10 bases between them. This CDR3 is 13 amino acids long.

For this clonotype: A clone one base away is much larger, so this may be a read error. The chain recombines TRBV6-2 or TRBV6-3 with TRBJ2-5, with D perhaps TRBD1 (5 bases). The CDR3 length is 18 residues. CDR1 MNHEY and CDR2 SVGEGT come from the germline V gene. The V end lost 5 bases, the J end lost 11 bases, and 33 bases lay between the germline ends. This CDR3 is CASSELTFRVRSYNEQYF. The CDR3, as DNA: TGTGCCAGCAGTGAATTGACATTCAGGGTCCGCTCCTACAATGAGCAGTACTTC.